What follows is one T cell receptor beta chain and its context. Antigen unknown. This sample was taken from a study of PD-1 blockade in classical Hodgkin lymphoma. Whole-study results and caveats: The CD4+ diversity rise by C4D1 was clearest in complete responders. Complete responders' diversity at baseline resembled that of newly diagnosed patients. When set against healthy donors, newly diagnosed patients were reported to show lower baseline TCR diversity.

Generated by immunoSEQ multiplex PCR, the TCRdb table keeps only in-frame clones and is missing some. This sample yields around 60,000 clones, of which around 94% are seen a single time; around 8% belongs to the top ten. Per the germline V gene, CDR1 is MNHNY and CDR2 is SVGAGI (reference sequence). The CDR3 contains 16 residues. V was trimmed by 9 bases and J by 4 bases, leaving 21 bases between them. Time point specified: cycle 4 day 1 (C4D1), after less than 7 weeks of nivolumab. After autologous stem cell transplantation all patients relapsed, and prior brentuximab vedotin exposure differed between cohorts. Each best response was a complete response, a partial response or progressive disease.

This chain links TRBV6-6 with TRBJ2-2, with D possibly matching TRBD2 (5 bases). The clonotype originates from a human donor with classical Hodgkin lymphoma. Sample: peripheral blood mononuclear cells (PBMCs), taken before the fourth cycle of nivolumab. In DNA form, the CDR3 reads TGTGCCAGTGGGCCCCTATTCGGGGTTATCACCGGGGAGCTGTTTTTT. Translated, it gives CASGPLFGVITGELFF.